The 15 T cell receptor beta chains below were found in one sample sequenced in a study of control samples from healthy donors and cancer patients. Assay: immunoSEQ multiplex PCR; the TCRdb copy retains only in-frame clones and omits some. Of roughly 59,000 clones listed, roughly 90% are singletons. The source material was PBMCs. Every receptor here comes from a middle-aged man with colorectal cancer.

With regard to this clone: At one end the junction does not follow the germline gene, possibly because of a read error. This sample includes further DNA sequences coding for the same CDR3. The chain is built from TRBV6-5 and TRBJ2-2; either TRBD1 or TRBD2 may fit D (5 bases each). This CDR3 has 14 residues. The germline CDR1 and CDR2 sequences are MNHEY and SVGAGI. The CDR3 reads CALSGNANTGELFF. In DNA, the CDR3 is TGTGCCCTTTCAGGGAACGCGAACACCGGGGAGCTATTTTTT.

This chain joins TRBV18 and TRBJ1-1, with D possibly matching TRBD1 (5 bases). CDR1 KGHSH and CDR2 LQKENI come from the germline V gene. This CDR3 is built from 13 residues. V was trimmed by 4 bases and J by 2 bases, leaving 8 bases between them. CDR3 coding DNA: TGTGCCAGCTCACACGACAGCAACACTGAAGCTTTCTTT. Its protein is CASSHDSNTEAFF.

The V gene is TRBV19, the J gene TRBJ1-4; D unresolved. The CDR3 extends over 11 amino acids. With 4 bases removed from V and 14 bases from J, the gap between germline ends came to 11 bases. Germline CDR1 reads LNHDA; CDR2 reads SQIVND (reference sequence). CDR3 region: CASSTPLRLFF. CDR3 DNA sequence: TGTGCCAGTAGTACGCCCCTGAGGCTGTTTTTT.

The V gene is TRBV3-1 (or the pseudogene TRBV3-2), the J gene TRBJ2-7; TRBD1 agrees at 8 bases. This CDR3 contains 13 residues. Germline trimming cut 2 bases from V and 6 bases from J; bases unmatched to any gene: 3. Germline V gene sequence: CDR1 LGHDT, CDR2 YNNKEL (reference sequence). The CDR3 sequence is CASSQTDRGEQYF. CDR3 DNA: TGTGCCAGCAGCCAAACCGACAGGGGCGAGCAGTACTTC.

The J gene is TRBJ2-1, the V gene TRBV5-6; 8 nucleotides agree with TRBD2. The CDR3 is made up of 14 amino acids. V trimming: 2 bases; J trimming: 8 bases; junction bases outside the gene matches: 6. CDR1 is SGHDT, CDR2 YYEEEE, per germline. CDR3: CASSFTGGPHEQFF. The CDR3 DNA is TGTGCCAGCAGCTTTACGGGGGGGCCCCATGAGCAGTTCTTC.

The J gene is TRBJ2-7, the V gene TRBV18; no reliable D call. Germline V lookup: CDR1 KGHSH, CDR2 LQKENI. V was cut by 5 bases and J by 0 bases, with 2 bases left in between. The CDR3 is 11 residues long. This chain's CDR3 is CASSFSYEQYF. In DNA, the CDR3 is TGTGCCAGCTCATTCTCCTACGAGCAGTACTTC.

The chain joins TRBV24-1 to TRBJ1-1; no reliable D call. This CDR3 has 13 amino acids. Germline V gene data show CDR1 as KGHDR and CDR2 as SFDVKD. V was trimmed by 9 bases and J by 1 base, leaving 11 bases between them. Written as DNA, the CDR3 is TGTGCCACCCGGGCGGATAAGAACACTGAAGCTTTCTTT. Translation gives CATRADKNTEAFF.

The chain employs TRBV5-5 and TRBJ1-1; D unresolved. The CDR3 consists of 11 residues. Per germline, CDR1 SGHKS and CDR2 YYEKEE (reference sequence). V was cut by 0 bases and J by 10 bases, with 7 bases left in between. The CDR3 sequence: CASSLGGGAFF. The CDR3 nucleotides are TGTGCCAGCAGCTTGGGGGGAGGAGCTTTCTTT. Full variable domain (outside the CDR3, taken from reference TRBV5-5 and TRBJ1-1): DAGVTQSPTHLIKTRGQQVTLRCSPISGHKSVSWYQQVLGQGPQFIFQYYEKEERGRGNFPDRFSARQFPNYSSELNVNALLLGDSALYLCASSLGGGAFFGQGTRLTVV.

The chain employs TRBV11-2 and TRBJ1-1; D unclear. CDR1 and CDR2 (germline): SGHAT, FQNNGV. The CDR3 spans 11 residues. Between the trimmed V and J ends, which lost 1 base and 10 bases, there was a span of 7 bases. CDR3 bases: TGTGCCAGCAGCTTAGGGCCCGGAGCTTTCTTT. Amino acid sequence: CASSLGPGAFF.

This chain joins TRBV10-3 and TRBJ2-3; perhaps TRBD2 as D (5 bases). CDR1 and CDR2 from the germline V gene are ENHRY and SYGVKD. Deletions cut 2 bases from V and 7 bases from J, with 7 bases between. The CDR3 spans 12 residues. The CDR3 DNA reads TGTGCCATCAGTGAGGACGGGAATACGCAGTATTTT. It specifies CAISEDGNTQYF.

The chain recombines TRBV2 with TRBJ2-1, with TRBD2 as a possible D gene (6 bases). The CDR3 is 14 residues long. Per germline, CDR1 SNHLY and CDR2 FYNNEI. V shed 5 bases and J shed 5 bases, with 13 bases lying between them. The CDR3 DNA sequence: TGTGCCAGCAGTCGCGGGACTCGCGACAATGAGCAGTTCTTC. Amino acids: CASSRGTRDNEQFF. Supplemented by reference TRBV2 and TRBJ2-1, the full variable domain reads EPEVTQTPSHQVTQMGQEVILRCVPISNHLYFYWYRQILGQKVEFLVSFYNNEISEKSEIFDDQFSVERPDGSNFTLKIRSTKLEDSAMYFCASSRGTRDNEQFFGPGTRLTVL.

The chain uses TRBV2 and TRBJ1-5, with TRBD1 as a possible D gene (5 bases). This CDR3 contains 15 residues. V lost 0 bases, J lost 7 bases, and 13 bases lay in between. Germline V gene sequence: CDR1 SNHLY, CDR2 FYNNEI. The CDR3: CASSEAGGVRQPQHF. CDR3 in DNA: TGTGCCAGCAGTGAAGCAGGAGGGGTTCGACAGCCCCAGCATTTT.

The V and J genes are TRBV2 and TRBJ2-5; maybe TRBD2 (5 bases). V lost 6 bases to trimming and J lost 1 base, with 21 bases between them. CDR1 is SNHLY and CDR2 is FYNNEI in the germline V gene. The CDR3 extends over 17 amino acids. The CDR3, as DNA: TGTGCCAGCAGGCGGGTTGGCCTGGGCATGTCCCAAGAGACCCAGTACTTC. Translated: CASRRVGLGMSQETQYF.

This chain joins TRBV11-2 and TRBJ1-1, with TRBD1 identical over 7 bases. This CDR3 is built from 14 residues. V was clipped by 2 bases and J by 6 bases; unmatched bases: 6. CDR1 is SGHAT and CDR2 is FQNNGV in the germline V gene. The CDR3 DNA sequence: TGTGCCAGCAGCTTAAACAGGGGACCCCCTGAAGCTTTCTTT. Translated, it gives CASSLNRGPPEAFF.

The chain links TRBV9 to TRBJ1-2; 9 positions match TRBD1. CDR1 is SGDLS and CDR2 is YYNGEE in the germline V gene. V lost 3 bases and J lost 8; bases outside the gene matches: 8. This CDR3 is built from 14 residues. CDR3 bases: TGTGCCAGCAGCGCCCCCGGGACAGGGTACGGCTACACCTTC. Encoded protein: CASSAPGTGYGYTF.